The following is a T cell receptor (beta chain) sequence with its context. The data stem from a study of blood T cell repertoires in COVID-19. This CDR3 is built from 13 residues. The junction had 7 bases not matched to a gene; V was cut back by 10 bases and J by 7 bases. CDR1 is SGHTA, CDR2 FQGTGA, per germline. The method was immunoSEQ multiplex PCR; TCRdb's version includes in-frame clones alone and lacks a portion of them. The table includes 400,000 to 500,000 clones, approximately 90% detected once. Cohort assignment relied on participant-reported clinical history. V and J are TRBV7-3 and TRBJ1-6; TRBD1 matches at 7 bases. This sequence was found in a woman aged 18-35 years who had been exposed to COVID-19. The material sequenced was PBMCs or T cells enriched from blood (not recorded which). The CDR3 DNA reads TGTGCCACCAGACAGGGAATGAATTCACCCCTCCACTTT. As protein: CATRQGMNSPLHF.